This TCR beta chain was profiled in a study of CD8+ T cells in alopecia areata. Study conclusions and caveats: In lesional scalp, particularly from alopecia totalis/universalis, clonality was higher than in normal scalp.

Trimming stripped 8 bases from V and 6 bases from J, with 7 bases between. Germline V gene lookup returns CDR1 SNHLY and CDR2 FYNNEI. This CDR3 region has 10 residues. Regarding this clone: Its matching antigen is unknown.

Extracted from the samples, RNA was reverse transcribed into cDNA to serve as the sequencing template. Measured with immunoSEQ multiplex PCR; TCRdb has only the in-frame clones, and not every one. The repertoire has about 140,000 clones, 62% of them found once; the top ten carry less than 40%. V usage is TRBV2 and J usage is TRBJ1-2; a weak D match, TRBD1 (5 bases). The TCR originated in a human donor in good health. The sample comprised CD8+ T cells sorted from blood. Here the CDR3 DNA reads TGTGCCAGCCGGGGGGATGGCTACACCTTC. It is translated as CASRGDGYTF.